Each of the 19 T cell receptor beta chains below was sequenced from the same sample in a study of T cells in Graves' hyperthyroidism and ophthalmopathy. The source material, RNA transcripts, was used to amplify TCR beta CDR3 regions. During a first-round RT-PCR of the TCR CDR3, the HTBI primer set was used. TCRdb ran MiXCR on the multiplex PCR reads and lists one entry per CDR3 protein. The data contain about 660,000 distinct CDR3 sequences, roughly 46% of them singletons. Input material: peripheral blood or thyroid tissue (not recorded which). These receptors came from an adult man with Graves' disease, either hyperthyroidism or ophthalmopathy (not recorded which).

The chain couples TRBV20-1 to TRBJ1-5, with 9 bases matching TRBD1. The CDR3 is made up of 13 amino acids. Trimming cost V 4 bases and J 8 bases; bases outside gene matches: 6. Germline assignment: CDR1 DFQATT and CDR2 SNEGSKA (reference sequence). The CDR3 region is CSAKGQGKEPQHF. In nucleotides, the CDR3 is TGCAGTGCTAAAGGACAGGGGAAAGAGCCCCAGCATTTT.

The rearrangement joins TRBV20-1 to TRBJ1-4; D remains ambiguous. This CDR3 comprises 12 residues. The V end was cut by 4 bases, the J end by 7 bases, with 10 bases between. Germline CDR1 DFQATT, CDR2 SNEGSKA (reference sequence). CDR3 residues: CSAKAQTEKLFF. The CDR3 DNA follows: TGCAGTGCTAAAGCACAAACTGAAAAACTGTTTTTT.

About this clonotype: This may come from a read error, since a much larger clone is one base off. The gene calls are TRBV11-2 and TRBJ2-5; D unresolved. This CDR3 region has 12 residues. Trimming removed 5 bases at V and 7 bases at J, with 11 bases between. Germline loops: CDR1 SGHAT, CDR2 FQNNGV. The CDR3 is CASSLLVGTQYF. CDR3 nucleotide sequence: TGTGCCAGCAGCCTCCTAGTGGGGACCCAGTACTTC.

This clonotype was recorded only once. The genes are TRBV29-1 and TRBJ2-5, with D perhaps given as TRBD1 or TRBD2 (6 bases each). Between the trimmed V and J ends, which lost 7 bases and 4 bases, there was a span of 16 bases. The germline V gene encodes CDR1 SQVTM and CDR2 ANQGSEA. The CDR3 is 13 residues long. The CDR3 loop reads CSGMTGGVETQYF. The CDR3 DNA reads TGCAGCGGCATGACAGGAGGGGTAGAGACCCAGTACTTC.

A few counts support this clonotype. Relative to the germline gene, one junction end is altered; a read error may explain this. V is TRBV2 and J is TRBJ1-1, with D possibly matching TRBD1 (5 bases). The germline gives CDR1 SNHLY, CDR2 FYNNEI. The CDR3 covers 14 residues. In DNA form, the CDR3 reads TGTGCCAGCAGGGAAGACAGCCAGAACACTGAAGCTTTCTTT. Translation: CASREDSQNTEAFF.

About this clonotype itself: A read error is possible here, since a much larger clone lies one base away. The chain joins TRBV15 to TRBJ2-7, with D possibly called TRBD1 or TRBD2 (5 bases each). Germline V gene lookup returns CDR1 LNHNV and CDR2 YYDKDF (reference sequence). The CDR3 is made up of 15 amino acids. CDR3 sequence reads: CATSRDKGTYYEQCF. CDR3 in DNA: TGTGCCACCAGCAGAGACAAGGGGACCTACTACGAGCAGTGCTTC.

This clonotype was recorded many times. The rearrangement links TRBV12-3 or TRBV12-4 to TRBJ1-1; D remains ambiguous. V was trimmed by 7 bases and J by 0 bases, leaving 12 bases between them. This CDR3 has 14 residues. CDR3 nucleotides: TGTGCCAGCACCTCAGACGGACTGAACACTGAAGCTTTCTTT. Translation: CASTSDGLNTEAFF.

In its sample, this clonotype was seen a few times. The rearrangement joins TRBV12-3 or TRBV12-4 to TRBJ2-5; D gene ambiguous. The CDR3 spans 12 residues. V lost 7 bases, J lost 5 bases, and 11 bases lay in between. The CDR3 DNA follows: TGTGCCAGCAAGCGTGTCGGGGAGACCCAGTACTTC. Its translation: CASKRVGETQYF.

This clonotype was recorded many times. The chain recombines TRBV12-3 or TRBV12-4 with TRBJ1-4; TRBD1 agrees at 7 bases. V dropped 7 bases and J dropped 8; count of bases not matched to a gene: 10. The CDR3 is 14 amino acids. The CDR3 DNA is TGTGCCAGCACTCAAGACAGGGTCGGAGAAAAACTGTTTTTT. Its protein is CASTQDRVGEKLFF.

The chain combines TRBV11-3 with TRBJ1-2; D unclear. Looked up from germline, CDR1 is SGHNT and CDR2 is YENEEA. This CDR3 has 14 residues. V lost 5 bases, J lost 4 bases, and 14 bases lay in between. CDR3 loop: CASSGRGGSYGYTF. The CDR3 region has the DNA TGTGCCAGCAGCGGGCGGGGAGGCAGCTATGGCTACACCTTC.

The chain combines TRBV20-1 with TRBJ2-7, with D possibly being TRBD2 (5 bases). The length of the CDR3 is 15 residues. The germline gives CDR1 DFQATT, CDR2 SNEGSKA (reference sequence). With 6 bases removed from V and 0 bases from J, the gap between germline ends came to 18 bases. CDR3 sequence: CSASHLGANSYEQYF. In DNA, the CDR3 is TGCAGTGCGAGCCATTTGGGAGCGAACTCCTACGAGCAGTACTTC.

This clonotype was observed at least ten times. The V and J genes are TRBV7-2 and TRBJ1-6; perhaps TRBD1 as D (6 bases). This CDR3 region has 12 residues. Germline CDR1 reads SGHTA; CDR2 reads FQGNSA. Trimming removed 6 bases at V and 14 bases at J, with 14 bases between. In DNA, the CDR3 is TGTGCCAGCAGGGAAACAGGGCCCACCCTCCACTTT. Its protein is CASRETGPTLHF.

This clonotype was seen only a few times. CDR3 amino acids: CASSLSGENQETQYF. CDR3 DNA: TGCGCCAGCAGCTTAAGCGGGGAGAATCAAGAGACCCAGTACTTC. The V gene is TRBV5-1, the J gene TRBJ2-5, with 7 bases aligning to TRBD2. Germline CDR1 SGHRS, CDR2 YFSETQ. CDR3 length: 15 amino acids. V gave up 2 bases and J gave up 2 bases; unmatched junction bases: 6.

This clonotype was detected a few times. This chain uses TRBV7-9 with TRBJ1-4; 7 bases line up with TRBD1. Trimming took 5 bases from V and 12 from J; bases not matched to a gene: 9. Germline CDR1 SEHNR, CDR2 FQNEAQ (reference sequence). This CDR3 is 13 amino acids long. The CDR3 loop is CASSQGRDSQLFF. DNA for the CDR3: TGTGCCAGCAGCCAAGGCCGGGACAGCCAACTGTTTTTT.

V usage is TRBV12-3 or TRBV12-4 and J usage is TRBJ1-1, with unresolved D. V was clipped by 1 base and J by 1 base, with 7 bases between them. The CDR3 is made up of 14 amino acids. Here the CDR3 DNA reads TGTGCCAGCAGTTTAGAGGACCAGAACACTGAAGCTTTCTTT. Protein product: CASSLEDQNTEAFF.

This clonotype came up a few times. V is TRBV20-1 and J is TRBJ2-7, with TRBD2 identical over 9 bases. The trim removed 0 bases at V and 3 bases at J, leaving 6 bases unmatched. CDR3 length: 15 amino acids. Germline values: CDR1 DFQATT, CDR2 SNEGSKA (reference sequence). CDR3: CSAREAGGGIYEQYF. The CDR3 DNA is TGCAGTGCTAGAGAAGCGGGAGGAGGAATCTACGAGCAGTACTTC.

V gene TRBV10-3 combines with J gene TRBJ1-5; no firm D call. The CDR3 extends over 14 amino acids. The V gene lost 2 bases and the J gene lost 11 bases, with 16 bases spanning the gap. Germline V lookup: CDR1 ENHRY, CDR2 SYGVKD. The CDR3 region has the DNA TGTGCCATCAGTGAGGGCCTATTAGGAGCGACCCAGCATTTT. Amino acid sequence: CAISEGLLGATQHF.

The rearrangement joins TRBV6-6 to TRBJ2-5, with D possibly being TRBD1 (6 bases). From germline, CDR1 is MNHNY and CDR2 SVGAGI (reference sequence). Deletions cut 2 bases from V and 3 bases from J, with 13 bases between. The CDR3 loop spans 15 amino acids. For the CDR3, the DNA is TGTGCCAGCAGTTACCATTTACGGGACAAAGAGACCCAGTACTTC. This sequence encodes CASSYHLRDKETQYF.

This clonotype was detected once. CDR3: CASSPRTGALNTEAFF. CDR3 coding DNA: TGTGCCAGCAGCCCACGGACAGGAGCATTGAACACTGAAGCTTTCTTT. This chain connects TRBV7-9 to TRBJ1-1; 7 bases fit TRBD1. The CDR3 consists of 16 residues. V gave up 5 bases and J gave up 0 bases; unmatched junction bases: 9. CDR1 SEHNR and CDR2 FQNEAQ come from the germline V gene (reference sequence).